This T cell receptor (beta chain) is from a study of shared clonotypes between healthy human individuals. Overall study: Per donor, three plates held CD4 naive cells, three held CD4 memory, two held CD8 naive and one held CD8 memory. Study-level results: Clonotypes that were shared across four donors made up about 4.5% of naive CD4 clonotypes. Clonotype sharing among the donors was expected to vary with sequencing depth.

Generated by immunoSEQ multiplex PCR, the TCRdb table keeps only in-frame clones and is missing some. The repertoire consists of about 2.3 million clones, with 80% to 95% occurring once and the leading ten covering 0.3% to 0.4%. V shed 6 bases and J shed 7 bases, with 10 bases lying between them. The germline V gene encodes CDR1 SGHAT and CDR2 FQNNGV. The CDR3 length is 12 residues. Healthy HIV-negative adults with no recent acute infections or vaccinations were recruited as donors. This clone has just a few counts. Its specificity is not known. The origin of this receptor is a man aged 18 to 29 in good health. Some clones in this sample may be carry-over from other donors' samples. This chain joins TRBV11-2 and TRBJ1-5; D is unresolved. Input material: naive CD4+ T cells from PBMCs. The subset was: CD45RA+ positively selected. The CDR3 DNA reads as TGTGCCAGCAGTAACAACGGCCAGCCCCAGCATTTT. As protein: CASSNNGQPQHF.